This TCR beta chain is drawn from a study of T cell responses to AZD1222 COVID-19 vaccine. Turning to this clone: Its antigen is not known.

Data came from immunoSEQ multiplex PCR; TCRdb stores just in-frame clones and leaves some out. This table holds about 70,000 clones, around 85% found once. Study results and limitations: Spike-specific TCR breadth and depth were elevated following two AZD1222 doses.

This CDR3 has 9 amino acids. The sequence derives from an adult in good health. Specimen: peripheral blood, collected on day 0 of AZD1222 vaccination. V gene TRBV21-1 combines with J gene TRBJ2-7; the D call in the table, TRBD1, was not verified against the DNA. TRBV21-1 is tagged as a pseudogene. CDR3 protein: CASSKQVYF. As DNA, the CDR3 is TGTGCCAGCAGCAAACAGGTGTACTTC.